Listed here are 10 T cell receptor beta chains from one sample, sequenced in a study of blood T cell repertoires in COVID-19. Sequencing was performed with immunoSEQ multiplex PCR; in TCRdb, only in-frame clones are kept and a portion is missing. The data hold approximately 260,000 clones, with around 82% observed a single time. Sample: peripheral blood. The receptor source for this set is an elderly woman with active or convalescent COVID-19.

The chain links TRBV5-1 to TRBJ2-3; 10 bases fit TRBD2. The germline gives CDR1 SGHRS, CDR2 YFSETQ. There are 17 residues in the CDR3. Trimming took 4 bases from V and 3 from J; bases not matched to a gene: 11. CDR3 nucleotides: TGCGCCAGCAGCCCACCATGGGCAGCGGGGGGGACAGATACGCAGTATTTT. Its translation: CASSPPWAAGGTDTQYF.

The rearrangement uses TRBV11-2 and TRBJ1-2; 9 nucleotides agree with TRBD1. V lost 4 bases, J lost 7 bases, and 13 bases stayed unmatched. CDR1 and CDR2 (germline): SGHAT, FQNNGV. The CDR3 has 16 amino acids. DNA of the CDR3: TGTGCCAGCAGCTATATAACAGGGGGCGTTTTCGGTGGCTACACCTTC. It encodes CASSYITGGVFGGYTF. The full variable domain, with the rest looked up from reference TRBV11-2 and TRBJ1-2, is EAGVAQSPRYKIIEKRQSVAFWCNPISGHATLYWYQQILGQGPKLLIQFQNNGVVDDSQLPKDRFSAERLKGVDSTLKIQPAKLEDSAVYLCASSYITGGVFGGYTFGSGTRLTVV.

The V call is TRBV28, the J call TRBJ1-1; D call uncertain. Germline CDR1 reads MDHEN; CDR2 reads SYDVKM. CDR3 length: 15 amino acids. The ends were cut back, 8 bases at V and 3 bases at J, with 19 bases in the middle. In DNA, the CDR3 is TGTGCCAGCTCCCAAGGCGGGGATCCCCACACTGAAGCTTTCTTT. It is translated as CASSQGGDPHTEAFF.

The chain has TRBV30 and TRBJ1-2; 8 nucleotides align to TRBD1. The CDR3 totals 14 residues. V dropped 3 bases and J dropped 7; count of bases not matched to a gene: 10. Per germline, CDR1 GTSNPN and CDR2 SVGIG (reference sequence). CDR3 DNA: TGTGCCTGGAGACGACAGGGGCGAGGGAGTGGCTACACCTTC. Amino acid sequence: CAWRRQGRGSGYTF.

With respect to this clone: This may come from a read error, since a much larger clone is one base off. Other DNA sequences in the sample encode the same CDR3. This chain uses TRBV7-8 with TRBJ1-2; 7 bases agree with TRBD1. Germline V gene sequence: CDR1 SGHVS, CDR2 FQNEAQ. The length of the CDR3 is 14 residues. J was trimmed by 4 bases and V by 6 bases; bases with no gene match: 8. The CDR3 DNA is TGTGCCAGCAGGGCTGAGAGGGACAGCTATGGCTACACCTTC. This encodes CASRAERDSYGYTF.

The chain uses TRBV30 and TRBJ1-6; D is undetermined. V gave up 3 bases and J gave up 0 bases, with 9 bases separating them. The CDR3 is made up of 15 amino acids. The germline gives CDR1 GTSNPN, CDR2 SVGIG (reference sequence). The CDR3 sequence: CAWRPTNSYNSPLHF. DNA of the CDR3: TGTGCCTGGAGGCCTACTAACTCCTATAATTCACCCCTCCACTTT.

This clone was counted a single time. The V gene is TRBV2, the J gene TRBJ1-5; TRBD1 aligns across 7 bases. The V segment lost 6 bases and the J segment 3 bases; nucleotides outside the gene matches: 5. Germline V gene lookup returns CDR1 SNHLY and CDR2 FYNNEI. The CDR3 extends over 14 amino acids. The chain's CDR3 is CASRDRVLNQPQHF. In DNA form, the CDR3 reads TGTGCCAGCAGAGACAGGGTACTCAATCAGCCCCAGCATTTT.

This chain uses TRBV5-6 with TRBJ2-3; 7 bases agree with TRBD2. There are 14 residues in the CDR3. CDR1 SGHDT and CDR2 YYEEEE come from the germline V gene. Trimming at V came to 4 bases and at J to 0 bases, leaving 2 bases not matched to a gene. The CDR3 spells CASSRGSSTDTQYF. The CDR3 DNA reads TGTGCCAGCAGCCGCGGGAGTAGCACAGATACGCAGTATTTT.

The chain links TRBV19 to TRBJ1-5, with D possibly being TRBD1 (5 bases). This CDR3 has 15 amino acids. Germline V gives CDR1 LNHDA, CDR2 SQIVND (reference sequence). V was pared by 1 base and J by 3 bases, with 10 bases between. As DNA, the CDR3 is TGTGCCAGTAGTATAGGGGCAGGGATCAATCAGCCCCAGCATTTT. Translated, it gives CASSIGAGINQPQHF.

V gene TRBV2 combines with J gene TRBJ1-3; D not certain. The CDR3 runs 13 residues. V lost 7 bases to trimming and J lost 4 bases, with 11 bases between them. Germline CDR1 and CDR2: SNHLY and FYNNEI. The CDR3 reads CASNRLGGNTIYF. DNA of the CDR3: TGTGCCAGCAACCGGCTGGGCGGAAACACCATATATTTT.